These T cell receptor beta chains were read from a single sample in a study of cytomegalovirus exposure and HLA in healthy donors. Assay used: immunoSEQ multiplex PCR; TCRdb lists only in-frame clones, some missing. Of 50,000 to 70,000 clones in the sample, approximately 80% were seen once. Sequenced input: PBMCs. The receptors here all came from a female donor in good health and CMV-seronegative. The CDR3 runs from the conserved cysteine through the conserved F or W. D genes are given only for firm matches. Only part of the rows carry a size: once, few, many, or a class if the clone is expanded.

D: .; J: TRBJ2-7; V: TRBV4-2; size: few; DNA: TGTGCCAGCCGGAGGGAGACAGGGCTCTACGAGCAGTACTTC; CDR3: CASRRETGLYEQYF
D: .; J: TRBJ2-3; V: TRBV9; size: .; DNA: TGTGCCAGCAGCCCTCAGGGGCTAGATACGCAGTATTTT; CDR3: CASSPQGLDTQYF
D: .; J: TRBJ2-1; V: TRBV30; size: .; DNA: TGTGCCTGGATACCCCAGGGGACCCTCTCCTACAATGAGCAGTTCTTC; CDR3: CAWIPQGTLSYNEQFF
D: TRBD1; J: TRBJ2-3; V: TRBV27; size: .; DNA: TGTGCCAGCAGTGACAGGGCCCACCCGGCCCCAGATACGCAGTATTTT; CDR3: CASSDRAHPAPDTQYF
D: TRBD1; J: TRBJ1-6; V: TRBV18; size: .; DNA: TGTGCCAGCTCACCGCGACAGGGCCCAGATTCACCCCTCCACTTT; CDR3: CASSPRQGPDSPLHF
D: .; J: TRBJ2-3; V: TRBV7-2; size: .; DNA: TGTGCCAGCAGCCCCGACATCACAGATACGCAGTATTTT; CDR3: CASSPDITDTQYF
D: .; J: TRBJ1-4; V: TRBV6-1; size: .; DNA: TGTGCCAGCAGTGTTGGGGCAGGGCCTAATGAAAAACTGTTTTTT; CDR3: CASSVGAGPNEKLFF
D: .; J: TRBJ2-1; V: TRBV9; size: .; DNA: TGTGCCAGCAGCGTCGGGATCTCGTATGGTGAGCAGTTCTTC; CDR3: CASSVGISYGEQFF
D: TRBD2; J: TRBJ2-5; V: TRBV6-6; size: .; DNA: TGTGCCAGCAGCCCGCGGGGGGGAGAGACCCAGTACTTC; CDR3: CASSPRGGETQYF
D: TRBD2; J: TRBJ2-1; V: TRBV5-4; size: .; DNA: TGTGCCAGCAGCTTGGTCGCTAGCGGGTCTATTTTTGATGAGCAGTTCTTC; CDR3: CASSLVASGSIFDEQFF
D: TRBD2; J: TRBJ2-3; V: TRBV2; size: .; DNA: TGTGCCAGCAGACTTAGCGGGATGGGCACAGATACGCAGTATTTT; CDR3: CASRLSGMGTDTQYF
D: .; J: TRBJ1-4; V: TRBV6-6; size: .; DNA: TGTGCCAGCGGCAGGGCAACTAATGAAAAACTGTTTTTT; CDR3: CASGRATNEKLFF
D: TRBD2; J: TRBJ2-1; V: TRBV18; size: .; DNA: TGTGCCAGCTCACCTGGCGGGAGTTTGAAAAATGAGCAGTTCTTC; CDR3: CASSPGGSLKNEQFF
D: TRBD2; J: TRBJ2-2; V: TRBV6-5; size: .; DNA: TGTGCCAGCAGTGGCAGCGGGGGGGCCACCGGGGAGCTGTTTTTT; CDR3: CASSGSGGATGELFF
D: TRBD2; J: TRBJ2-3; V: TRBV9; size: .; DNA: TGTGCCAGCAGCGTTAGTGGGAGGGGAGAAGATACGCAGTATTTT; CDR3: CASSVSGRGEDTQYF
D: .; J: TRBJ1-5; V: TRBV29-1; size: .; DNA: TGCAGCGTTGTAGTGACAGGTTCCAATCAGCCCCAGCATTTT; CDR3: CSVVVTGSNQPQHF
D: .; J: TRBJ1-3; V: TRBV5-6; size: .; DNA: TGTGCCAGCAGCGTCACCCCCGGGTCCGGAAACACCATATATTTT; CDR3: CASSVTPGSGNTIYF
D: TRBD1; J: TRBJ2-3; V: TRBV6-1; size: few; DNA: TGTGCCAGCAGTGAAATGTGGGGACAGGGAACAGATACGCAGTATTTT; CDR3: CASSEMWGQGTDTQYF
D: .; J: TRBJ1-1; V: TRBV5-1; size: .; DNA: TGCGCCAGCAGTAAGAACACTGAAGCTTTCTTT; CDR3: CASSKNTEAFF
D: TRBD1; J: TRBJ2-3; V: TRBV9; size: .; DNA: TGTGCCAGCAGCCCCCGGACAGGGACAGATACGCAGTATTTT; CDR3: CASSPRTGTDTQYF
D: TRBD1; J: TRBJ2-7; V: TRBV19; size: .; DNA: TGTGCCAGTAGTCCGGGACAGGTGAACTCCTACGAGCAGTACTTC; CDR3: CASSPGQVNSYEQYF
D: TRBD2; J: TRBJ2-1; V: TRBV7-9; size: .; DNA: TGTGCCAGCATTTTAGGGCTAGCGGAGTACAATGAGCAGTTCTTC; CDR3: CASILGLAEYNEQFF
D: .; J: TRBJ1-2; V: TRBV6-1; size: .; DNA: TGTGCCAGCAAGGCGCTGGGCGGGGGCTACACCTTC; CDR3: CASKALGGGYTF
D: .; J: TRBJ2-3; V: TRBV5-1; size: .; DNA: TGCGCCAGCAGCCCGAGTAGCGCGAGCACAGATACGCAGTATTTT; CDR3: CASSPSSASTDTQYF
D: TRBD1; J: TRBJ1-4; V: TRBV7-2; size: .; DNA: TGTGCCAGCAGCCCGACAGGGAATAATGAAAAACTGTTTTTT; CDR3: CASSPTGNNEKLFF
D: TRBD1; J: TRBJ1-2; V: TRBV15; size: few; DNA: TGTGCCACCAGCAGAGACGGGGGACAGGGTACGGGCTACACCTTC; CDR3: CATSRDGGQGTGYTF
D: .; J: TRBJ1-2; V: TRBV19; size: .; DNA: TGTGCCAGTAGTATAGAGAAGGGGTACTATGGCTACACCTTC; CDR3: CASSIEKGYYGYTF
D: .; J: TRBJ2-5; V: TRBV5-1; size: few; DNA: TGCGCCAGCAGCTTTGGGACATTGCAAGAGACCCAGTACTTC; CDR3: CASSFGTLQETQYF
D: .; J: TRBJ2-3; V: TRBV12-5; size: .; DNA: TGTGCTAGTGGTTTGAGTAGCGGCGGCCCCCTTACAGATACGCAGTATTTT; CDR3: CASGLSSGGPLTDTQYF
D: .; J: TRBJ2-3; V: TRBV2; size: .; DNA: TGTGCCAGCAGTCGGACACTCATGATGGATACGCAGTATTTT; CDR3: CASSRTLMMDTQYF
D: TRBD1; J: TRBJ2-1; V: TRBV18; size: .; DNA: TGTGCCAGCTCTCCTACAGGGGTGGATGAGCAGTTCTTC; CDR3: CASSPTGVDEQFF
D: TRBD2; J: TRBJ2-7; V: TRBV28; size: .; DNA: TGTGCCAGCAGTCCTCGGACTAGCGGGCTCTTCGAGCAGTACTTC; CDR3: CASSPRTSGLFEQYF
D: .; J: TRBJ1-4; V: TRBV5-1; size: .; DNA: TGCGCCAGCAGCCTAGGGAATCCGGGGGAAGAAAAACTGTTTTTT; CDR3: CASSLGNPGEEKLFF
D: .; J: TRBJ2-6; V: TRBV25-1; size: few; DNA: TGTGCCAGCAGTGGTCCAGCCGGAGTCTCTGGGGCCAACGTCCTGACTTTC; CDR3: CASSGPAGVSGANVLTF
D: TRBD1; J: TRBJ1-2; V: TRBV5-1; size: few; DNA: TGCGCCAGCAGCCTAATGTGGACAGGGCAGGGCTATGGCTACACCTTC; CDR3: CASSLMWTGQGYGYTF
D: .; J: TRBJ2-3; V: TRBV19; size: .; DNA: TGTGCCAGTAGTGACAGCGATACGCAGTATTTT; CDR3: CASSDSDTQYF
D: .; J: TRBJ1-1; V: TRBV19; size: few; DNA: TGTGCCAGTAGTACACGACACGGGAACACTGAAGCTTTCTTT; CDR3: CASSTRHGNTEAFF
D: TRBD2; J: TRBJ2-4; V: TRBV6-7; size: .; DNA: TGTGCCAGCAGTTACAAGGGACTAGCGGAGGTAGAACTAGCCAAAAACATTCAGTACTTC; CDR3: CASSYKGLAEVELAKNIQYF
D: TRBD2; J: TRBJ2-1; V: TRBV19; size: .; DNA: TGTGCCAGTAGTATAATAGCGGGGGGATATGAGCAGTTCTTC; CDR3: CASSIIAGGYEQFF
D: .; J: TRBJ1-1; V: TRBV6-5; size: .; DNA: TGTGCCAGCAGTTACCCGGGACAGAACACTGAAGCTTTCTTT; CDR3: CASSYPGQNTEAFF
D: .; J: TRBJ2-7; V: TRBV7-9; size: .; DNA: TGTGCCAGCACCCTTCGGGACTCTTTCTACGAGCAGTACTTC; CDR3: CASTLRDSFYEQYF
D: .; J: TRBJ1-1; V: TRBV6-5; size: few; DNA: TGTGCCAGCAGTTACCGTGCGGGCACTGAAGCTTTCTTT; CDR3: CASSYRAGTEAFF
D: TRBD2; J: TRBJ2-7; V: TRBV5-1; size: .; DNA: TGCGCCAGCAGCTTATCTAGCGGGAGCGCCTACGAGCAGTACTTC; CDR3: CASSLSSGSAYEQYF
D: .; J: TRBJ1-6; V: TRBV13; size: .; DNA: TGTGCCAGCAGCTTAGGCCTAGGAGGGTCCTATAATTCACCCCTCCACTTT; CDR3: CASSLGLGGSYNSPLHF
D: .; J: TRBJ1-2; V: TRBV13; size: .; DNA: TGTGCCAGCAGCTTAGGCACAGGGAACTATGGCTACACCTTC; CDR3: CASSLGTGNYGYTF
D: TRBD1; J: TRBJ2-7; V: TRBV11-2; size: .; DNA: TGTGCCAGCAGCCCGGGACAGGCGTCCGAGCAGTACTTC; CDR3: CASSPGQASEQYF
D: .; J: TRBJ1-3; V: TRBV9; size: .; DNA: TGTGCCAGCAGCGAAGCCCTCTCTGGAAACACCATATATTTT; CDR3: CASSEALSGNTIYF
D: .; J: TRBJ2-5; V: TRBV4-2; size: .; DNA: TGTGCCAGCAGCCAAGTGGACACCCAAGAGACCCAGTACTTC; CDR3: CASSQVDTQETQYF
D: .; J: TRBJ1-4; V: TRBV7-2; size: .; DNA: TGTGCCAGCAGCTTAGGGCAGGCCGACAATGAAAAACTGTTTTTT; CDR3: CASSLGQADNEKLFF
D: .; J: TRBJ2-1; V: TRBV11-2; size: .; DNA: TGTGCCAGCAGCCCCACGACAGGCCATGAGCAGTTCTTC; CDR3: CASSPTTGHEQFF
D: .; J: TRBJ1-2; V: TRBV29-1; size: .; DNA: TGCAGCGTTGGGGAGGAGGGAAGGTATGGCTACACCTTC; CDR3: CSVGEEGRYGYTF
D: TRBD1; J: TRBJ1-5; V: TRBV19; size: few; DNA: TGTGCCAGTAGCCGGACAGGGGATCGTCAGCCCCAGCATTTT; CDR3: CASSRTGDRQPQHF
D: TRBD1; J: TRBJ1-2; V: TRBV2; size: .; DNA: TGTGCCAGCAGTGGGGCACGGACAGGGGCTAACTATGGCTACACCTTC; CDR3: CASSGARTGANYGYTF
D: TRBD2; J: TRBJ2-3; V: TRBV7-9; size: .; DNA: TGTGCCAGCAGCTACCTAGCGGGGGGCACAGATACGCAGTATTTT; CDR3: CASSYLAGGTDTQYF
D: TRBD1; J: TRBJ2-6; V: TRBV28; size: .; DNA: TGTGCCAGCAGTAAGACAGGGCCATTCTCTGGGGCCAACGTCCTGACTTTC; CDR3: CASSKTGPFSGANVLTF